The present T cell receptor (beta chain) was sequenced within a study of lymphopenia after photon versus proton radiotherapy (dated by TCRdb to about 2019). The study in broad terms: The immunological effects of photon versus proton radiation therapy were compared in patients with gastrointestinal tumors who developed high-grade lymphopenia. The 20 patients in the cohort had gastrointestinal tumors, were treated with either photon or proton therapy, and subsequently developed lymphopenia. The goal of the study was to describe how the two radiation modalities differ in their effects on the immune system. On the study overall, not on this receptor specifically: During treatment, patients who received photon therapy lost naive T cells and TCR diversity and gained effector/memory populations, whereas patients who received proton therapy remained relatively stable. Among patients across the cohort who died, overall survival time showed an inverse correlation with a larger post-nadir drop in TCR diversity. After the lymphocyte count nadir, repertoires from photon-treated patients showed oligoclonal expansion, particularly of CD8+ Temra cells, and this expansion drove the decline in diversity. The survival association was assessed only in patients who died, and the authors presented better survival with proton therapy as a possibility rather than a demonstrated result.

To note about this clone: Its antigen remains unidentified. No base quality values were provided; no much bigger clone lies one nucleotide off.

CDR1 is given as LNHDA and CDR2 as SQIVND, both from the germline V gene (reference sequence). The junction shows trimming of 4 bases on V and 2 bases on J, and the gene matches do not reach 6 bases of it. Counted from cysteine to phenylalanine, this CDR3 has 15 amino acids. Only CDR3 DNA remains: 45 bases, in frame from the first base. The library was built by means of the immunoSEQ multiplex PCR assay. T cell repertoires were profiled with deep sequencing of rearranged TCR beta loci together with multiparametric flow cytometry. TCRdb holds this immuneACCESS table with in-frame rearrangements only. Some clones are missing; in checked studies, unresolved V genes explain under half, and the rest has no known cause. Here the sample has about 160,000 clones; about 85% occur a single time. The ten largest clones represent around 4.5% of the sample.

This TCR was recovered from a man in his forties or fifties with gastric cancer. The chain is assembled from TRBV19 and TRBJ2-7; 9 junctional bases match TRBD1. The source was peripheral blood, collected from a patient treated with photon-based radiotherapy. The DNA sequence is TGTGCCAGTAGTACTCCCGGGACAGGGACCTACGAGCAGTACTTC. The resulting protein is CASSTPGTGTYEQYF.